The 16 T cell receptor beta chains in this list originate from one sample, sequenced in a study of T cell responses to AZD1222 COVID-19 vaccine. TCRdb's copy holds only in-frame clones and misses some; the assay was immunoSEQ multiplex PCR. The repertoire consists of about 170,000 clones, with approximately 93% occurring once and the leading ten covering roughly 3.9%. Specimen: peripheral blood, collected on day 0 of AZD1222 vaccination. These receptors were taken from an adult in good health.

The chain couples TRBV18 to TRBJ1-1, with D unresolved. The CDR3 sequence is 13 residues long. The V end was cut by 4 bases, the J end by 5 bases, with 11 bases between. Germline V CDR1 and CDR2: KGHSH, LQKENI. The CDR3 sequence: CASSLSQSTEAFF. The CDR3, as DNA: TGTGCCAGCTCACTATCTCAGTCAACTGAAGCTTTCTTT.

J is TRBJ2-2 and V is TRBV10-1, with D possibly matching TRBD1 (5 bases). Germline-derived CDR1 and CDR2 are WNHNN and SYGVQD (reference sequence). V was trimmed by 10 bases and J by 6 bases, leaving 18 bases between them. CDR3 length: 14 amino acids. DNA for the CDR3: TGCGCCACCGCGGTTGCCACAGGAGCCGGGGAGCTGTTTTTT. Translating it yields CATAVATGAGELFF.

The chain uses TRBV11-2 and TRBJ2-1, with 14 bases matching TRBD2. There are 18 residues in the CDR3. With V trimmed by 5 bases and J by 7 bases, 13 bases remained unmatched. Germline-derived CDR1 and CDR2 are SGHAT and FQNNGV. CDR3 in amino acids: CASSPSSPGLAGENEQFF. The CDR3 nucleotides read TGTGCCAGCAGCCCAAGCTCCCCGGGACTAGCGGGGGAGAATGAGCAGTTCTTC.

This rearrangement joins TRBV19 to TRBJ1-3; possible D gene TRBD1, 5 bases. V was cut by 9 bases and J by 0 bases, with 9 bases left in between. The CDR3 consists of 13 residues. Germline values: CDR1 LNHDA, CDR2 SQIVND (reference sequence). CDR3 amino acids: CASRQNSGNTIYF. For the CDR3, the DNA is TGTGCCAGCCGACAGAACTCTGGAAACACCATATATTTT.

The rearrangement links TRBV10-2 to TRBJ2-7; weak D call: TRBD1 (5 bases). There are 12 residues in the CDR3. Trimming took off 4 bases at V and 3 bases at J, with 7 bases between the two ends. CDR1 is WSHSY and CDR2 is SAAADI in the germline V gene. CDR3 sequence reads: CASSAGHYEQYF. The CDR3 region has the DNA TGCGCCAGCAGTGCCGGACACTACGAGCAGTACTTC.

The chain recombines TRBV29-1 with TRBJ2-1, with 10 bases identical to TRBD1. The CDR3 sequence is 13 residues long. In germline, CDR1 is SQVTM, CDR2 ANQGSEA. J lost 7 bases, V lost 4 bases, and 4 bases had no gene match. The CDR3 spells CSVGDRGQNEQFF. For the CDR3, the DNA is TGCAGCGTTGGAGACAGGGGGCAGAATGAGCAGTTCTTC.

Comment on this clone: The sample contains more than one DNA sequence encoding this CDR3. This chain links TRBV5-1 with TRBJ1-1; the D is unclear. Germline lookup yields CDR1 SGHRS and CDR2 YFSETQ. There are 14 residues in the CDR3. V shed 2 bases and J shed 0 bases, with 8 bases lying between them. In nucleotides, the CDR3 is TGCGCCAGCAGCTTATTAGGGATGAACACTGAAGCTTTCTTT. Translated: CASSLLGMNTEAFF.

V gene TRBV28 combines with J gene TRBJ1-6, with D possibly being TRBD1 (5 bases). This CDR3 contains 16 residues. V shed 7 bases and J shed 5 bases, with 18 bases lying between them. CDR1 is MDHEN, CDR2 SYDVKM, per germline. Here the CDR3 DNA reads TGTGCCAGCACTACTGGGGGGTCCCCTAATAATTCACCCCTCCACTTT. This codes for CASTTGGSPNNSPLHF.

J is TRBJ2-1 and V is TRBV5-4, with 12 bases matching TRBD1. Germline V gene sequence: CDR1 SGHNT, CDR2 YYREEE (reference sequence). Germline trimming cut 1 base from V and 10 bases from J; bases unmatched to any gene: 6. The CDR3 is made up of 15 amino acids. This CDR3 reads CASSLLGQGAGEQFF. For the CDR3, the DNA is TGTGCCAGCAGCTTGTTGGGACAGGGGGCCGGGGAGCAGTTCTTC. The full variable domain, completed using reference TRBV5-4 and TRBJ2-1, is ETGVTQSPTHLIKTRGQQVTLRCSSQSGHNTVSWYQQALGQGPQFIFQYYREEENGRGNFPPRFSGLQFPNYSSELNVNALELDDSALYLCASSLLGQGAGEQFFGPGTRLTVL.

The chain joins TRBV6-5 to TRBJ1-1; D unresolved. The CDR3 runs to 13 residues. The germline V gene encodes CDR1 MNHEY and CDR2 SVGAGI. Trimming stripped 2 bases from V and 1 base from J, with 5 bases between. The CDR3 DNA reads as TGTGCCAGCAGTTACGAGGAGAACACTGAAGCTTTCTTT. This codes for CASSYEENTEAFF.

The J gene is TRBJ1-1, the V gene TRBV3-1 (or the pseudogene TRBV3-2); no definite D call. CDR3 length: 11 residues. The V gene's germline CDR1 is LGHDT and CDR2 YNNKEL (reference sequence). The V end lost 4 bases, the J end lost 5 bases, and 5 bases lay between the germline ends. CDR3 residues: CASSRRTEAFF. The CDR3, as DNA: TGTGCCAGCAGCCGGAGGACTGAAGCTTTCTTT.

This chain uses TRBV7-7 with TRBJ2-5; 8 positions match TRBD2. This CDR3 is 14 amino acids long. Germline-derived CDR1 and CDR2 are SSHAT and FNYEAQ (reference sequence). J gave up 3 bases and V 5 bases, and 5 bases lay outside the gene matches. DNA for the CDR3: TGTGCCAGCAGCCGTGACGGGAGGGAAGAGACCCAGTACTTC. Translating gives CASSRDGREETQYF.

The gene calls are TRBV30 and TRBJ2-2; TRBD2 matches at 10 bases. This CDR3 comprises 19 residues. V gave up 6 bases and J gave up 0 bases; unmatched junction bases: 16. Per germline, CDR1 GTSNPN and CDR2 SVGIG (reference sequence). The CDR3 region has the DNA TGTGCCTGCCCGCTGGGTACACTAGCGGGACAGTCGAACACCGGGGAGCTGTTTTTT. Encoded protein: CACPLGTLAGQSNTGELFF.

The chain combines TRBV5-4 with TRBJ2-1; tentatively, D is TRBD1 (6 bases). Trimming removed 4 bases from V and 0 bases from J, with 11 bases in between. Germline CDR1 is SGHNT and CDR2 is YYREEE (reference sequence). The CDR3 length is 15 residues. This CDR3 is CASSLTGSSYNEQFF. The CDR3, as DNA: TGTGCCAGCAGCCTTACAGGGAGCTCCTACAATGAGCAGTTCTTC.

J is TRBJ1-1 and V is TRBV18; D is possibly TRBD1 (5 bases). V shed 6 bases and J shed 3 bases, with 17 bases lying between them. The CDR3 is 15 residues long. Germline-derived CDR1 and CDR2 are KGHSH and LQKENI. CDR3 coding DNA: TGTGCCAGCTCCCCTTCGGGGGGGGTAGACACTGAAGCTTTCTTT. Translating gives CASSPSGGVDTEAFF.

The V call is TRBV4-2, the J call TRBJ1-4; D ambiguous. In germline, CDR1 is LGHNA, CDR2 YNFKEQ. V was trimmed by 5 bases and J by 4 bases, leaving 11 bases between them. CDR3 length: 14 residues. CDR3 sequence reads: CASSVGRSNEKLFF. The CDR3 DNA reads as TGTGCCAGCAGCGTCGGCAGGAGTAATGAAAAACTGTTTTTT.